These 32 T cell receptor beta chains originate from one sample sequenced in a study of blood T cell repertoires in COVID-19. Clones were sequenced by immunoSEQ multiplex PCR, and TCRdb holds only the in-frame ones, with some missing. The data show about 440,000 clones, about 85% seen once. Sequenced material: PBMCs or T cells enriched from blood (not recorded which). These receptors were obtained from a woman under 30 with acute COVID-19.

V and J are TRBV3-1 (or the pseudogene TRBV3-2) and TRBJ2-3; D not certain. Germline CDR1 and CDR2: LGHDT and YNNKEL (reference sequence). The ends were cut back, 1 base at V and 9 bases at J, with 11 bases in the middle. The CDR3 consists of 13 residues. CDR3 sequence: CASSQVQYGTQYF. The CDR3 DNA sequence: TGTGCCAGCAGCCAAGTACAATATGGCACGCAGTATTTT.

This rearrangement joins TRBV5-1 to TRBJ1-4; D possibly corresponds to TRBD1 (5 bases). CDR3 size: 13 residues. Germline V CDR1 and CDR2: SGHRS, YFSETQ. Trimming took off 2 bases at V and 9 bases at J, with 11 bases between the two ends. CDR3 nucleotide sequence: TGCGCCAGCAGCTTTCAGGGAACGAAAAAACTGTTTTTT. As protein: CASSFQGTKKLFF.

This chain joins TRBV28 and TRBJ2-1; 7 nucleotides align to TRBD2. The germline CDR1 and CDR2 sequences are MDHEN and SYDVKM. V lost 7 bases, J lost 12 bases, and 6 bases stayed unmatched. The CDR3 length is 11 residues. CDR3 DNA sequence: TGTGCCAGCAACTGGGGGGGAGGGCAGTTCTTC. Amino acids: CASNWGGGQFF.

The gene calls are TRBV5-1 and TRBJ2-2; 10 positions match TRBD2. V trimming: 2 bases; J trimming: 3 bases; junction bases outside the gene matches: 1. The CDR3 is 15 amino acids. The germline V gene encodes CDR1 SGHRS and CDR2 YFSETQ. As DNA, the CDR3 is TGCGCCAGCAGCTTACTAGCGGGGTACACCGGGGAGCTGTTTTTT. This encodes CASSLLAGYTGELFF.

Turning to this clone: The same CDR3 can be traced to other DNA sequences in this sample. The V gene is TRBV2, the J gene TRBJ2-1; maybe TRBD2 (5 bases). The germline V and J ends were trimmed by 6 bases and 0 bases, with 9 bases remaining between them. CDR1 SNHLY and CDR2 FYNNEI come from the germline V gene. The CDR3 contains 14 residues. The chain's CDR3 is CASRPGSSYNEQFF. The CDR3 nucleotides read TGTGCCAGCAGGCCGGGGAGCTCCTACAATGAGCAGTTCTTC.

The CDR3 coding sequence is TGTGCCAGCAGTGACATACGCAGGGGGGATGGTTATGGCTACACCTTC. Its protein is CASSDIRRGDGYGYTF. The chain has TRBV6-1 and TRBJ1-2; TRBD1 matches at 7 bases. This CDR3 is built from 16 residues. Losses at the gene ends were 3 bases for V and 5 bases for J; bases not matched to a gene: 12. In germline, CDR1 is MNHNS, CDR2 SASEGT.

J is TRBJ2-2 and V is TRBV19, with D possibly matching TRBD2 (7 bases). Germline assignment: CDR1 LNHDA and CDR2 SQIVND (reference sequence). V lost 8 bases and J 0 bases, leaving 19 bases between the germline ends. This CDR3 region has 17 residues. CDR3 sequence: CASSRGGRDSNTGELFF. Written as DNA, the CDR3 is TGTGCCAGTTCTAGGGGGGGTCGGGATTCGAACACCGGGGAGCTGTTTTTT.

This chain connects TRBV28 to TRBJ2-3; no clear D gene. The V end lost 8 bases, the J end lost 2 bases, and 14 bases lay between the germline ends. CDR3 size: 14 residues. Germline CDR1 and CDR2: MDHEN and SYDVKM. In DNA, the CDR3 is TGTGCCAGCTCCGCGCAGGTACTCACAGATACGCAGTATTTT. This sequence encodes CASSAQVLTDTQYF.

V and J are TRBV6-2 or TRBV6-3 and TRBJ2-7, with TRBD1 matching 7 bases. Trimming removed 3 bases from V and 6 bases from J; junction bases left unmatched: 11. The CDR3 is 15 residues long. The V gene's germline CDR1 is MNHEY and CDR2 SVGEGT. CDR3 sequence (DNA): TGTGCCAGCAGTTATGCTCATAACAGGGGCACCGAGCAGTACTTC. It specifies CASSYAHNRGTEQYF.

V is TRBV27 and J is TRBJ1-2; 8 bases match TRBD1. Germline V CDR1 and CDR2: MNHEY, SMNVEV (reference sequence). The CDR3 is 14 amino acids. V dropped 5 bases and J dropped 6; count of bases not matched to a gene: 8. The CDR3 protein is CASSLRGPSNGYTF. CDR3 coding DNA: TGTGCCAGCAGTCTCAGGGGGCCCTCTAATGGCTACACCTTC.

V gene TRBV12-3 or TRBV12-4 combines with J gene TRBJ1-1; D may be TRBD1 (6 bases). The germline V and J ends were trimmed by 2 bases and 4 bases, with 8 bases remaining between them. CDR3 length: 13 amino acids. The CDR3 nucleotides read TGTGCCAGCAGTTTATTACAGGGCACTGAAGCTTTCTTT. Its translation: CASSLLQGTEAFF.

This chain joins TRBV27 and TRBJ2-7; the match to TRBD2 covers 8 bases. Trimming cost V 8 bases and J 7 bases; bases outside gene matches: 7. This CDR3 is 12 amino acids long. CDR1 is MNHEY and CDR2 is SMNVEV in the germline V gene (reference sequence). This CDR3 is CASESGRGEQYF. CDR3 sequence (DNA): TGTGCCAGCGAAAGCGGGAGAGGGGAGCAGTACTTC.

The J gene is TRBJ1-1, the V gene TRBV2; D remains ambiguous. The length of the CDR3 is 11 residues. The V end lost 7 bases, the J end lost 6 bases, and 9 bases lay between the germline ends. From germline, CDR1 is SNHLY and CDR2 FYNNEI. The DNA of the CDR3 is TGTGCCAGCATTCGGTATCCTGAAGCTTTCTTT. The encoded protein is CASIRYPEAFF.

This clone has just one count. The chain uses TRBV19 and TRBJ1-5, with 9 bases lining up with TRBD1. In germline, CDR1 is LNHDA, CDR2 SQIVND (reference sequence). With V trimmed by 10 bases and J by 3 bases, 22 bases remained unmatched. This CDR3 is 19 amino acids long. The CDR3 DNA follows: TGTGCCACAAAACCCGGCAACAGGGGGCGAAGTCCCTACAATCAGCCCCAGCATTTT. This codes for CATKPGNRGRSPYNQPQHF.

V is TRBV10-2 and J is TRBJ2-7; no firm D call. The V and J ends lost 4 bases and 0 bases respectively, with 7 bases between them. There are 13 residues in the CDR3. The germline gives CDR1 WSHSY, CDR2 SAAADI. DNA of the CDR3: TGCGCCAGCAGTGGGTCAGCCTCCTACGAGCAGTACTTC. Encoded protein: CASSGSASYEQYF.

The rearrangement joins TRBV28 to TRBJ1-4; 8 nucleotides align to TRBD1. CDR3 size: 14 residues. Trimming cost V 6 bases and J 7 bases; bases outside gene matches: 7. Per the germline V gene, CDR1 is MDHEN and CDR2 is SYDVKM. CDR3 protein: CASSTGQGPEKLFF. For the CDR3, the DNA is TGTGCCAGCAGCACAGGACAGGGTCCTGAAAAACTGTTTTTT.

The chain has TRBV7-8 and TRBJ2-2; weak D call: TRBD1 (5 bases). The CDR3 length is 16 residues. Trimming took off 1 base at V and 4 bases at J, with 13 bases between the two ends. Germline V gives CDR1 SGHVS, CDR2 FQNEAQ. For the CDR3, the DNA is TGTGCCAGCAGCTTAGTTAAGGGGTCAGGCACCGGGGAGCTGTTTTTT. The encoded protein is CASSLVKGSGTGELFF. Filled out from reference TRBV7-8 and TRBJ2-2, the complete variable domain reads GAGVSQSPRYKVAKRGQDVALRCDPISGHVSLFWYQQALGQGPEFLTYFQNEAQLDKSGLPSDRFFAERPEGSVSTLKIQRTQQEDSAVYLCASSLVKGSGTGELFFGEGSRLTVL.

V gene TRBV5-8 combines with J gene TRBJ1-3; D remains unclear. CDR1 and CDR2 from the germline V gene are SGHTS and YDEGEE. CDR3 size: 16 residues. V was clipped by 2 bases and J by 0 bases, with 12 bases between them. The CDR3 protein is CASSFGVSYSGNTIYF. The CDR3 coding sequence is TGTGCCAGCAGCTTCGGTGTCTCCTACTCTGGAAACACCATATATTTT.

V is TRBV7-2 and J is TRBJ1-6, with 9 nucleotides matching TRBD1. This CDR3 has 19 amino acids. Germline CDR1 reads SGHTA; CDR2 reads FQGNSA. The junction had 17 bases not matched to a gene; V was cut back by 4 bases and J by 7 bases. This chain's CDR3 is CASSSRGPGTGFSNSPLHF. CDR3 DNA: TGTGCCAGCAGCTCCCGAGGGCCCGGGACAGGGTTTTCGAATTCACCCCTCCACTTT.

CDR3 residues: CASSLIMDSQTDTEAFF. CDR3 sequence (DNA): TGTGCCAGCAGCTTAATAATGGACAGCCAAACTGACACTGAAGCTTTCTTT. The genes are TRBV5-6 and TRBJ1-1; tentative D call: TRBD1 (6 bases). The CDR3 totals 17 residues. Germline loops: CDR1 SGHDT, CDR2 YYEEEE. V was clipped by 2 bases and J by 3 bases, with 20 bases between them. Drawing the rest from reference TRBV5-6 and TRBJ1-1, the complete variable domain is DAGVTQSPTHLIKTRGQQVTLRCSPKSGHDTVSWYQQALGQGPQFIFQYYEEEERQRGNFPDRFSGHQFPNYSSELNVNALLLGDSALYLCASSLIMDSQTDTEAFFGQGTRLTVV.

This clone showed up just once. The rearrangement uses TRBV6-4 and TRBJ2-1, with TRBD2 matching 9 bases. From germline, CDR1 is MRHNA and CDR2 SNTAGT. The CDR3 spans 16 residues. With V trimmed by 3 bases and J by 7 bases, 10 bases remained unmatched. The CDR3 DNA is TGTGCCAGCAGTGAATCCTCTAGCGGGAAGCGGAATGAGCAGTTCTTC. This gives the protein CASSESSSGKRNEQFF.

V usage is TRBV11-2 and J usage is TRBJ2-7; TRBD1 matches at 8 bases. Trimming cost V 3 bases and J 5 bases; bases outside gene matches: 6. Germline V gene lookup returns CDR1 SGHAT and CDR2 FQNNGV. The CDR3 is 14 residues long. Here the CDR3 reads CASSFQGAYHEQYF. CDR3 DNA: TGTGCCAGCAGCTTCCAGGGGGCATACCACGAGCAGTACTTC. Combining the CDR3 with reference TRBV11-2 and TRBJ2-7 gives the whole variable domain EAGVAQSPRYKIIEKRQSVAFWCNPISGHATLYWYQQILGQGPKLLIQFQNNGVVDDSQLPKDRFSAERLKGVDSTLKIQPAKLEDSAVYLCASSFQGAYHEQYFGPGTRLTVT.

The chain has TRBV10-3 and TRBJ2-1, with 9 positions matching TRBD2. Germline loops: CDR1 ENHRY, CDR2 SYGVKD. The junction had 5 bases not matched to a gene; V was cut back by 4 bases and J by 4 bases. This CDR3 has 15 amino acids. In DNA form, the CDR3 reads TGTGCCATCAGTGGGCACGCGGGGGGGTACAATGAGCAGTTCTTC. This gives the protein CAISGHAGGYNEQFF.

This chain connects TRBV7-2 to TRBJ2-3, with D possibly being TRBD1 (5 bases). Germline CDR1 and CDR2: SGHTA and FQGNSA. The CDR3 contains 13 residues. V was clipped by 3 bases and J by 2 bases, with 6 bases between them. In DNA form, the CDR3 reads TGTGCCAGCAGCTTCAGGGTCACAGATACGCAGTATTTT. This sequence encodes CASSFRVTDTQYF.

The genes are TRBV3-1 (or the pseudogene TRBV3-2) and TRBJ2-5; 11 bases fit TRBD2. CDR3 length equals 19 residues. The V and J ends lost 0 bases and 4 bases, in that order; junction bases with no gene match: 13. The V gene's germline CDR1 is LGHDT and CDR2 YNNKEL (reference sequence). The CDR3 DNA reads TGTGCCAGCAGCCAAGAACGGGGACTAGCGGCCACTTTTGTAGAGACCCAGTACTTC. Encoded protein: CASSQERGLAATFVETQYF.

The chain has TRBV5-4 and TRBJ2-3; D is unresolved. V lost 8 bases, J lost 4 bases, and 8 bases lay in between. In germline, CDR1 is SGHNT, CDR2 YYREEE (reference sequence). The CDR3 contains 11 residues. CDR3 bases: TGTGCCAGTAGTGAGTCAGATACGCAGTATTTT. Protein product: CASSESDTQYF.

This chain joins TRBV6-5 and TRBJ2-7; tentative D call: TRBD1 (6 bases). Deletions cut 8 bases from V and 2 bases from J, with 16 bases between. This CDR3 is built from 14 residues. Germline CDR1 is MNHEY and CDR2 is SVGAGI. CDR3 sequence (DNA): TGTGCCAGCGGCAAGGGACACCAACCCTACGAGCAGTACTTC. Its protein product is CASGKGHQPYEQYF.

The chain carries TRBV2 and TRBJ1-2, with TRBD1 matching 8 bases. Trimming cost V 8 bases and J 8 bases; bases outside gene matches: 19. This CDR3 has 16 amino acids. The germline gives CDR1 SNHLY, CDR2 FYNNEI. DNA of the CDR3: TGTGCCAGCCCAACCCAGAGCCAGGGGGCGGTTTTCGGCTACACCTTC. Translation gives CASPTQSQGAVFGYTF.

The rearrangement joins TRBV2 to TRBJ1-6; TRBD1 aligns across 9 bases. The CDR3 is 13 residues long. CDR1 is SNHLY, CDR2 FYNNEI, per germline. After removal of 7 bases from V and 7 bases from J, the junction contained 2 bases not matched to a gene. The CDR3 sequence is CASIGQGNSPLHF. CDR3 nucleotide sequence: TGTGCCAGCATCGGACAGGGGAATTCACCCCTCCACTTT.

This chain links TRBV6-2 or TRBV6-3 with TRBJ2-3, with TRBD2 matching over 11 bases. CDR3 length equals 17 residues. The germline gives CDR1 MNHEY, CDR2 SVGEGT. J lost 1 base, V lost 4 bases, and 7 bases had no gene match. CDR3 amino acids: CASSLVLAGGRTDTQYF. CDR3 DNA: TGTGCCAGCAGTTTGGTGCTAGCGGGAGGACGCACAGATACGCAGTATTTT.

CDR3 sequence: CASSGTTGGRNYGYTF. The CDR3 DNA follows: TGTGCCAGCAGCGGTACTACAGGGGGCCGGAACTATGGCTACACCTTC. This chain connects TRBV7-2 to TRBJ1-2, with TRBD1 identical over 9 bases. This CDR3 region has 16 residues. Losses at the gene ends were 5 bases for V and 2 bases for J; bases not matched to a gene: 9. The V gene's germline CDR1 is SGHTA and CDR2 FQGNSA. The full variable domain, completed using reference TRBV7-2 and TRBJ1-2, is GAGVSQSPSNKVTEKGKDVELRCDPISGHTALYWYRQSLGQGLEFLIYFQGNSAPDKSGLPSDRFSAERTGGSVSTLTIQRTQQEDSAVYLCASSGTTGGRNYGYTFGSGTRLTVV.

The rearrangement links TRBV21-1 to TRBJ2-5; TRBD2 was called by the table and not checked on the DNA. TRBV21-1 has pseudogene status. This CDR3 spans 15 amino acids. CDR3: CASKDGLDSGETQYF. CDR3 bases: TGTGCCAGCAAGGACGGACTAGATTCGGGGGAGACCCAGTACTTC.